This T cell receptor (beta chain) was retrieved from a study of CD8 T cells in Susac syndrome. An amount of RNA that ranged from roughly 0.45 to 1 ug was reverse transcribed with random hexamers. TCRdb used MiXCR to reprocess the immunoSEQ multiplex PCR reads, holding one entry per CDR3 protein. The data contain some 160,000 distinct CDR3 sequences, 92% of them seen just once; the ten biggest clones take up more than 0.07%. In contrast to the negatively isolated CD8+ and CD4+ T cells, TEMRA cells were FACS-enriched. This CDR3 has 11 residues. The V end lost 8 bases, the J end lost 4 bases, and 12 bases lay between the germline ends. Germline-derived CDR1 and CDR2 are SQVTM and ANQGSEA.

The chain has TRBV29-1 and TRBJ2-7; weak D call: TRBD1 (5 bases). Sequences were obtained from CD4+ T cells from PBMCs. The TCR comes from a human donor in good health. CDR3 sequence: CSFEQEYEQYF. DNA for the CDR3: TGCAGCTTCGAACAGGAATACGAGCAGTACTTC.